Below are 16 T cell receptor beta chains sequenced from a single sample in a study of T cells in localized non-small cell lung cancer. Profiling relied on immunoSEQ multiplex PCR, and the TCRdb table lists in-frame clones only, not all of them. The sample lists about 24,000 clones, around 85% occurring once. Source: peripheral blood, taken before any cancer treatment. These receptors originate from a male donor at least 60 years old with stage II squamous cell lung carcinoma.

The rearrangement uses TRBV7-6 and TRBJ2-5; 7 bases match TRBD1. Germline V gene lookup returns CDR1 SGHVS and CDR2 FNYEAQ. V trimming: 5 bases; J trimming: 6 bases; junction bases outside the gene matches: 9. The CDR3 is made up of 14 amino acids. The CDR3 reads CASSQDRVVKTQYF. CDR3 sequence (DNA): TGTGCCAGCAGCCAAGACAGGGTCGTCAAGACCCAGTACTTC.

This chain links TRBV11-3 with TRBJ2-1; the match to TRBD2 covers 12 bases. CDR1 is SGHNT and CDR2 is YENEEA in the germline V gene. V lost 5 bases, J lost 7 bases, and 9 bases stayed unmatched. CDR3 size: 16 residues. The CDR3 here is CASSPTSGGPLNEQFF. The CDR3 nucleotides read TGTGCCAGCAGCCCGACTAGCGGGGGCCCCTTAAATGAGCAGTTCTTC.

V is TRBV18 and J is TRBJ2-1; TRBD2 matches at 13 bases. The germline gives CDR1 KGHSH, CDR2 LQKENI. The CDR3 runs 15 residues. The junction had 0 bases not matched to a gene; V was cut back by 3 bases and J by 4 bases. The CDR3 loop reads CASSPGLAGYNEQFF. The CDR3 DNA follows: TGTGCCAGCTCACCGGGACTAGCGGGGTACAATGAGCAGTTCTTC.

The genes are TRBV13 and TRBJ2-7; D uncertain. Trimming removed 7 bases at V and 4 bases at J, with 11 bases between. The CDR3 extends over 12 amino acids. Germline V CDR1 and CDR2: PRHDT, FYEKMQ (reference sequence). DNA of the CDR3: TGTGCCAGCACCCGTTTCGGATACGAGCAGTACTTC. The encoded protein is CASTRFGYEQYF. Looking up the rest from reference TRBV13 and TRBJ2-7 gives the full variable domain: AAGVIQSPRHLIKEKRETATLKCYPIPRHDTVYWYQQGPGQDPQFLISFYEKMQSDKGSIPDRFSAQQFSDYHSELNMSSLELGDSALYFCASTRFGYEQYFGPGTRLTVT.

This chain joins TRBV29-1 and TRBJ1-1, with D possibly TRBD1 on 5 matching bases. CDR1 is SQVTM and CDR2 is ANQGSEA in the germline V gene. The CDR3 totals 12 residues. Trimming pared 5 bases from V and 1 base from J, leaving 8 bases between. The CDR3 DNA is TGCAGCGTTAATGACAGGAACACTGAAGCTTTCTTT. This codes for CSVNDRNTEAFF.

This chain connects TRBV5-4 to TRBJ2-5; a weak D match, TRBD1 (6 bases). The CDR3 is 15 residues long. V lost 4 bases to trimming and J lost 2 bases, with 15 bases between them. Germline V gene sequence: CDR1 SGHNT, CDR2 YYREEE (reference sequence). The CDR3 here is CASSPSGQEQETQYF. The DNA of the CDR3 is TGTGCCAGCAGCCCATCGGGACAAGAACAAGAGACCCAGTACTTC.

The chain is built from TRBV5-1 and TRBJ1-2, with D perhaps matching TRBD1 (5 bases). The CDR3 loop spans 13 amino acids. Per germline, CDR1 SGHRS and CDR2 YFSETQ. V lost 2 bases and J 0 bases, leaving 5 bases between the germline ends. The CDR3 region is CASSLGANYGYTF. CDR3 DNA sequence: TGCGCCAGCAGCTTAGGGGCTAACTATGGCTACACCTTC. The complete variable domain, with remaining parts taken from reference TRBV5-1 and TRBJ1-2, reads KAGVTQTPRYLIKTRGQQVTLSCSPISGHRSVSWYQQTPGQGLQFLFEYFSETQRNKGNFPGRFSGRQFSNSRSEMNVSTLELGDSALYLCASSLGANYGYTFGSGTRLTVV.

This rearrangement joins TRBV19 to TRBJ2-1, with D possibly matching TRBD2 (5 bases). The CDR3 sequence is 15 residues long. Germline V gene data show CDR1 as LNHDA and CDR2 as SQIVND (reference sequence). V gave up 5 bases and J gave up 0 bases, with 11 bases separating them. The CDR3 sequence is CASSPPGSSYNEQFF. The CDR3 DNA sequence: TGTGCCAGTAGTCCCCCTGGGAGCTCCTACAATGAGCAGTTCTTC.

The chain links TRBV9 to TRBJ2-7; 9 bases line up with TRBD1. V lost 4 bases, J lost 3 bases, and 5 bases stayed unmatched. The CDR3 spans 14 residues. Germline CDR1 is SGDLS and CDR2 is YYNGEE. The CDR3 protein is CASSLGQGIYEQYF. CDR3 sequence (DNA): TGTGCCAGCAGCTTAGGACAGGGGATCTACGAGCAGTACTTC. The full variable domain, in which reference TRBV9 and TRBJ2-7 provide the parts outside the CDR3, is DSGVTQTPKHLITATGQRVTLRCSPRSGDLSVYWYQQSLDQGLQFLIQYYNGEERAKGNILERFSAQQFPDLHSELNLSSLELGDSALYFCASSLGQGIYEQYFGPGTRLTVT.

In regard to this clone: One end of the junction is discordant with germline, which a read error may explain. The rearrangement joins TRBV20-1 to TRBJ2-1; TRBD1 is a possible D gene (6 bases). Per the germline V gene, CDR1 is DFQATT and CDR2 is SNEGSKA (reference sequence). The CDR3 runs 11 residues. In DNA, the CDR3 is TGCAGTGCTTATGACAACCCGGACAGTATCTTC. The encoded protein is CSAYDNPDSIF.

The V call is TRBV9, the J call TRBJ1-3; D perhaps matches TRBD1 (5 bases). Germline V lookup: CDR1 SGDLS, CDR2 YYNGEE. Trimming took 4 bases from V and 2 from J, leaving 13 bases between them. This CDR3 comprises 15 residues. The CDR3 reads CASSPGGTTGNTIYF. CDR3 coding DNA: TGTGCCAGCAGCCCCGGTGGGACCACTGGAAACACCATATATTTT.

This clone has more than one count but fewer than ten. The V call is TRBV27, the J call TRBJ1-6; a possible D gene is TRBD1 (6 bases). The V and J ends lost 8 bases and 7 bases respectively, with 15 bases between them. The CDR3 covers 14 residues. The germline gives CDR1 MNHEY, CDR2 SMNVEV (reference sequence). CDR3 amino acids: CASGWGHRNSPLHF. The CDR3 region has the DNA TGTGCCAGCGGGTGGGGACATAGAAATTCACCCCTCCACTTT.

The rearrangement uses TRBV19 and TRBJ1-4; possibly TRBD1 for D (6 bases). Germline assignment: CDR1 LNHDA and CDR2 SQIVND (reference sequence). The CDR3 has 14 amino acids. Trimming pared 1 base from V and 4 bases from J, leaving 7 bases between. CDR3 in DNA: TGTGCCAGTAGTATAGGACAGGTTAATGAAAAACTGTTTTTT. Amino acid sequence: CASSIGQVNEKLFF.

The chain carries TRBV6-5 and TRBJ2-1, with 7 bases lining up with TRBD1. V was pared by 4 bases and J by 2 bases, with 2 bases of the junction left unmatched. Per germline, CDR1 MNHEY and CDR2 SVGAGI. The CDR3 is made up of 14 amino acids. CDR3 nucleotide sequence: TGTGCCAGCAGTTTCGGACAGGCCTACAATGAGCAGTTCTTC. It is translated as CASSFGQAYNEQFF.

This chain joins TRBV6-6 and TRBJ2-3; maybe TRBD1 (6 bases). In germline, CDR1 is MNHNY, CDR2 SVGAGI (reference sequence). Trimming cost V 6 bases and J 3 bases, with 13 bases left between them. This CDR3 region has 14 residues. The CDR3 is CASSYRVGTDTQYF. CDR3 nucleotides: TGTGCCAGCAGCTACAGGGTGGGAACAGATACGCAGTATTTT.

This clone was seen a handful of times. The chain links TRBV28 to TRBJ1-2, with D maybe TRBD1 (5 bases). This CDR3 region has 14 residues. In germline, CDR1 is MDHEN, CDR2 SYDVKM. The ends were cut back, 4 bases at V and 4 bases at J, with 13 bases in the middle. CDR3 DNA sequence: TGTGCCAGCAGTTCCCTGGACACGGTCTATGGCTACACCTTC. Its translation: CASSSLDTVYGYTF.